Presented here are 14 T cell receptor beta chains from one specimen sequenced in a study of blood T cell repertoires in COVID-19. The protocol was immunoSEQ multiplex PCR, while the TCRdb copy is restricted to in-frame clones and leaves out a portion. The data contain 35,000 to 40,000 clones, around 80% of them seen just once; the ten biggest clones take up around 40%. Material for sequencing was peripheral blood. Receptors were obtained from a man aged 80 or over with active or convalescent COVID-19.

This chain connects TRBV1 to TRBJ1-6; the DNA was not used to check the table's D call, TRBD1. TRBV1 is noted as a pseudogene. The CDR3 has 16 amino acids. As DNA, the CDR3 is TGCACCAGCCGCGTACAGGGGGCAGGACAGAATTCACCCCTCCACTTT. Translated: CTSRVQGAGQNSPLHF.

The chain employs TRBV28 and TRBJ2-3; TRBD2 might be the D (6 bases). V lost 7 bases and J 5 bases, leaving 19 bases between the germline ends. The germline V gene encodes CDR1 MDHEN and CDR2 SYDVKM. This CDR3 comprises 15 residues. CDR3 amino acids: CASTPGDPLGDTQYF. CDR3 in DNA: TGTGCCAGCACACCGGGGGACCCCCTGGGAGATACGCAGTATTTT.

The CDR3 is CASRWEEDRDIANQPQHF. In DNA form, the CDR3 reads TGTGCCAGCAGATGGGAGGAGGACAGGGATATAGCAAATCAGCCCCAGCATTTT. The rearrangement uses TRBV6-4 and TRBJ1-5; 8 bases are shared with TRBD1. The trim removed 6 bases at V and 4 bases at J, leaving 17 bases unmatched. The CDR3 runs 18 residues. Germline V CDR1 and CDR2: MRHNA, SNTAGT.

Only a few counts were recorded for this clone. The chain links TRBV6-5 to TRBJ2-2, with TRBD2 matching over 7 bases. Germline values: CDR1 MNHEY, CDR2 SVGAGI. V shed 2 bases and J 3 bases; nucleotides not matched to a gene: 6. This CDR3 is 16 amino acids long. The CDR3 bases are TGTGCCAGCAGTTACATTGGACTAGGGGACACCGGGGAGCTGTTTTTT. Translation gives CASSYIGLGDTGELFF.

The chain couples TRBV5-1 to TRBJ2-1; weak D call: TRBD2 (7 bases). The V gene lost 6 bases and the J gene lost 0 bases, with 16 bases spanning the gap. The length of the CDR3 is 16 residues. Per germline, CDR1 SGHRS and CDR2 YFSETQ. CDR3 region: CASNRGAQNSYNEQFF. The DNA of the CDR3 is TGCGCCAGCAACCGGGGGGCGCAAAACTCCTACAATGAGCAGTTCTTC.

The V and J genes are TRBV2 and TRBJ2-7, with 8 bases matching TRBD2. The junction had 7 bases not matched to a gene; V was cut back by 2 bases and J by 4 bases. This CDR3 has 15 amino acids. Looked up from germline, CDR1 is SNHLY and CDR2 is FYNNEI. CDR3 coding DNA: TGTGCCAGCAGTGAAAGCCGGGGGGGGTTTTACGAGCAGTACTTC. Its protein is CASSESRGGFYEQYF.

In this sample, this clone turned up a few times. The chain's CDR3 is CASSFPLEETQYF. CDR3 bases: TGTGCCAGCAGCTTTCCCCTCGAAGAGACCCAGTACTTC. The V and J genes are TRBV11-1 and TRBJ2-5; no clear D. Deletions cut 3 bases from V and 3 bases from J, with 8 bases between. This CDR3 contains 13 residues. CDR1 is SGHAT and CDR2 is FQDESV in the germline V gene (reference sequence).

The chain couples TRBV7-3 to TRBJ2-2; 8 bases map to TRBD2. This CDR3 comprises 16 residues. V trimming: 3 bases; J trimming: 0 bases; junction bases outside the gene matches: 3. The germline gives CDR1 SGHTA, CDR2 FQGTGA. CDR3 DNA: TGTGCCAGCAGCTTCTCGGGGGGGTCGAACACCGGGGAGCTGTTTTTT. This sequence encodes CASSFSGGSNTGELFF.

This clone was detected only a few times. The chain recombines TRBV9 with TRBJ2-3, with D tentatively TRBD1 (5 bases). Germline V gene data show CDR1 as SGDLS and CDR2 as YYNGEE. V shed 3 bases and J shed 5 bases, with 16 bases lying between them. This CDR3 contains 15 residues. The CDR3 here is CASSATSRVKDTQYF. The CDR3 nucleotides are TGTGCCAGCAGCGCAACGTCCAGGGTGAAAGATACGCAGTATTTT.

This clone came up once. The chain couples TRBV4-1 to TRBJ1-3; tentative D call: TRBD1 (6 bases). Per the germline V gene, CDR1 is MGHRA and CDR2 is YSYEKL. The germline V and J ends were trimmed by 4 bases and 0 bases, with 25 bases remaining between them. This CDR3 has 20 amino acids. The CDR3: CASSRAYKPTGLNSGNTIYF. CDR3 DNA: TGCGCCAGCAGCCGGGCCTACAAACCGACAGGACTTAACTCTGGAAACACCATATATTTT.

The sample holds one count of this clone. This chain uses TRBV4-3 with TRBJ1-1, with 10 bases that match TRBD1. Germline trimming cut 1 base from V and 7 bases from J; bases unmatched to any gene: 3. CDR1 is LGHNA, CDR2 YSLEER, per germline. The CDR3 is 14 residues long. CDR3 DNA: TGCGCCAGCAGCCAAGGACAGGGGGCCCTTGAAGCTTTCTTT. Translating it yields CASSQGQGALEAFF.

CDR3 sequence reads: CASRPSPRASYEQYF. CDR3 nucleotides: TGTGCCAGCAGGCCAAGTCCCAGGGCTTCCTACGAGCAGTACTTC. The genes are TRBV27 and TRBJ2-7; tentative D call: TRBD1 (5 bases). V was pared by 6 bases and J by 1 base, with 16 bases between. The germline V gene has CDR1 MNHEY and CDR2 SMNVEV (reference sequence). The CDR3 loop spans 15 amino acids.

This clone was recorded a few times. This chain joins TRBV4-1 and TRBJ2-7, with 7 positions matching TRBD2. Trimming at V came to 1 base and at J to 3 bases, leaving 18 bases not matched to a gene. Germline-derived CDR1 and CDR2 are MGHRA and YSYEKL. This CDR3 region has 19 residues. CDR3 sequence reads: CASSQVWASGPRIRYEQYF. CDR3 nucleotide sequence: TGCGCCAGCAGCCAAGTGTGGGCTAGCGGACCCCGGATCCGCTACGAGCAGTACTTC.

This clone was seen a handful of times. The chain combines TRBV15 with TRBJ1-4; D unclear. V was pared by 3 bases and J by 4 bases, with 6 bases between. Germline V lookup: CDR1 LNHNV, CDR2 YYDKDF (reference sequence). This CDR3 region has 13 residues. The CDR3 bases are TGTGCCACCAGCAGGGTCTATAATGAAAAACTGTTTTTT. Its protein is CATSRVYNEKLFF.